This T cell receptor (beta chain) was identified during a study of T cell repertoires in cytomegalovirus infection. Findings and limits, study-wide: The response measured ex vivo was dominated by TCR beta clonotypes (HLA-C-restricted and CMV-specific).

The CDR3 extends over 14 amino acids. CDR1 and CDR2 (germline): DFQATT, SNEGSKA (reference sequence). The V end was cut by 1 base, the J end by 7 bases, with 14 bases between. TCRdb itself ran the reads through MiXCR, one entry per CDR3 protein. The sample comprises 500,000 or so distinct CDR3 sequences, 16% of which are singletons, and 20% to 30% rests with the top ten. This clonotype was found many times. Its antigen is undetermined. Specimen: CD8+ T cells from PBMCs. The V and J genes are TRBV20-1 and TRBJ2-1, with D unresolved. This clonotype was sampled from a human donor in good health (CMV status not recorded). Some clones in this sample may be carry-over from other donors' samples. The CDR3 sequence is CSARVLEESNEQFF. The CDR3 region has the DNA TGCAGTGCTAGAGTGCTAGAGGAATCAAATGAGCAGTTCTTC.